A single sample is the source of the 4 T cell receptor beta chains below, sequenced in a study of identical twins. Via MiXCR, TCRdb re-called the 5' RACE reads, giving one row per CDR3 protein. The table records hundreds of thousands of distinct CDR3 sequences, less than 9.5% of them present only once. Separately, the same data were catalogued under a study of yellow fever vaccine responses in identical twins.

Material: CD8+ T cells sorted from blood. These receptors all come from a young woman in good health.

This clonotype has a handful of counts. The CDR3 coding sequence is TGTGCCAGCAGTAGCCAGGGCCCAGATACGCAGTATTTT. Protein sequence: CASSSQGPDTQYF. This chain connects TRBV27 to TRBJ2-3; the D gene is possibly TRBD1 (5 bases). V lost 5 bases and J 4 bases, leaving 10 bases between the germline ends. The germline CDR1 and CDR2 sequences are MNHEY and SMNVEV (reference sequence). The length of the CDR3 is 13 residues.

The V gene is TRBV29-1, the J gene TRBJ2-7; TRBD2 is a possible D gene (6 bases). V dropped 3 bases and J dropped 3 bases, with 12 bases sitting between them. The CDR3 covers 13 residues. CDR1 is SQVTM and CDR2 is ANQGSEA in the germline V gene. CDR3 loop: CSVEWGSGYEQYF. CDR3 nucleotide sequence: TGCAGCGTTGAGTGGGGTAGCGGCTACGAGCAGTACTTC.

This clonotype came up many times. The chain links TRBV14 to TRBJ2-3; 7 nucleotides align to TRBD2. The ends lost 1 base at V and 2 bases at J; junction bases unmatched: 15. CDR1 SGHDN and CDR2 FVKESK come from the germline V gene. The CDR3 sequence is 19 residues long. The CDR3 nucleotides are TGTGCCAGCAGCCAAGTGGTCGGCGAACCCCTAGCGGCCACAGATACGCAGTATTTT. Amino acids: CASSQVVGEPLAATDTQYF.

There are many counts of this clonotype. The chain recombines TRBV12-3 or TRBV12-4 with TRBJ2-3; a possible D gene is TRBD1 (6 bases). V was trimmed by 4 bases and J by 0 bases, leaving 14 bases between them. This CDR3 contains 16 residues. The CDR3 spells CASSSRQARSTDTQYF. CDR3 coding DNA: TGTGCCAGCAGTTCCCGACAGGCCCGAAGCACAGATACGCAGTATTTT.